Listed below are T cell receptor beta chains from one sample, sequenced in a study of blood T cell repertoires in COVID-19. Generated by immunoSEQ multiplex PCR, the TCRdb table keeps only in-frame clones and is missing some. The sample has tens of thousands of clones, around nine tenths seen once. The material sequenced was peripheral blood. The receptors originated from a man between 60 and 75 years old with acute or convalescent COVID-19. The CDR3 runs from the conserved cysteine through the conserved F or W. A D gene is named only where the DNA matches it firmly. Clone size, where shown, is once, few, many, or a class for clones that have expanded.

>-|12|TRBJ1-1|TRBV5-6|-
TGTGCCAGCAGCTTCCGGCGGGTTGAAGCTTTCTTT
CASSFRRVEAFF
>-|16|TRBJ2-1|TRBV11-3|TRBD2
TGTGCCAGCAGCTTAAATCCGGGGGGCTCCTACAATGAGCAGTTCTTC
CASSLNPGGSYNEQFF
>-|14|TRBJ1-5|TRBV6-1|-
TGTGCCAGCAGTGAAGGAGGGGGGGGTCAGCCCCAGCATTTT
CASSEGGGGQPQHF
>-|15|TRBJ1-4|TRBV19|-
TGTGCCAGTAGTATAGGACCGGGCCGGGAGGAAAAACTGTTTTTT
CASSIGPGREEKLFF
>-|15|TRBJ2-3|TRBV11-2|TRBD2
TGTGCCAGCAGCTTTCGGGGGGGTACGTTAGATACGCAGTATTTT
CASSFRGGTLDTQYF
>once|14|TRBJ1-5|TRBV2|-
TGTGCCAGCAGTGCAGTTTATAGCAATCAGCCCCAGCATTTT
CASSAVYSNQPQHF
>-|14|TRBJ1-1|TRBV25-1|-
TGTGCCAGCAGTTGGGACCCGGCGGGAACTGAAGCTTTCTTT
CASSWDPAGTEAFF
>-|14|TRBJ1-5|TRBV27|-
TGTGCCAGCTCCCTCGGAGGGAGCAATCAGCCCCAGCATTTT
CASSLGGSNQPQHF
>-|15|TRBJ2-1|TRBV3-1/TRBV3-2|-
TGTGCCAGCAGCCAAGGGGAGGGGGTATACAATGAGCAGTTCTTC
CASSQGEGVYNEQFF
>-|15|TRBJ2-3|TRBV24-1|TRBD1
TGTGCCACCAGCCTGACAGGGACCACTGAAGATACGCAGTATTTT
CATSLTGTTEDTQYF
>-|12|TRBJ2-2|TRBV14|-
TGTCCTATAAGGTGGGAGACCGGGGAGCTGTTTTTT
CPIRWETGELFF
>-|15|TRBJ2-1|TRBV11-2|TRBD1
TGTGCCAGCAGCTCCGACAGGGGCGCCTACAATGAGCAGTTCTTC
CASSSDRGAYNEQFF
>-|12|TRBJ1-2|TRBV24-1|TRBD1
TGTGCCACCAGTGATCGGGACAGGGGCTACACCTTC
CATSDRDRGYTF
>-|16|TRBJ2-7|TRBV6-6|TRBD1
TGTGCCAGCAGTTACACAACACCCGGACAGGGCTACGAGCAGTACTTC
CASSYTTPGQGYEQYF